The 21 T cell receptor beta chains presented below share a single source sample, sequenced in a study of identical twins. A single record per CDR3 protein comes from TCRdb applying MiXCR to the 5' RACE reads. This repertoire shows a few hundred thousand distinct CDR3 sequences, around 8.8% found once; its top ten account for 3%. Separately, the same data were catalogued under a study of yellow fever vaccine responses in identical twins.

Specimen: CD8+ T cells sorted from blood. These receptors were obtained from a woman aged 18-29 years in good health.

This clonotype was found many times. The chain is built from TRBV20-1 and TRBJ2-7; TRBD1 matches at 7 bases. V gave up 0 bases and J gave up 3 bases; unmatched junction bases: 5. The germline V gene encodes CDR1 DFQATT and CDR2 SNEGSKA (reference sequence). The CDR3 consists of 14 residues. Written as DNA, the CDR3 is TGCAGTGCTAGAGACCGGGACAGTCACTACGAGCAGTACTTC. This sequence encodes CSARDRDSHYEQYF.

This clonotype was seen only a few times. CDR3 sequence: CASSLTNSGANVLTF. CDR3 DNA sequence: TGTGCCAGCAGTTTAACCAACTCTGGGGCCAACGTCCTGACTTTC. This chain joins TRBV27 and TRBJ2-6; unclear D gene. This CDR3 comprises 15 residues. The ends were cut back, 2 bases at V and 0 bases at J, with 5 bases in the middle. The germline CDR1 and CDR2 sequences are MNHEY and SMNVEV (reference sequence).

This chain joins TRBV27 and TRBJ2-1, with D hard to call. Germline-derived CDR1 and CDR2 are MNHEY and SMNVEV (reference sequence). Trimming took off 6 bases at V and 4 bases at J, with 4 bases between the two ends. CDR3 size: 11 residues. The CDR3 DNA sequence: TGTGCCAGCAGCATGTACAATGAGCAGTTCTTC. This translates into CASSMYNEQFF.

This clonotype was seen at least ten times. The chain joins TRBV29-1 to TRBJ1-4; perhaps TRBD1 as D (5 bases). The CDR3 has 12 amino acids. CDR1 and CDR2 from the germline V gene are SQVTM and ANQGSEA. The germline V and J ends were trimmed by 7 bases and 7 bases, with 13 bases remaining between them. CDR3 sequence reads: CSAEGEGEKLFF. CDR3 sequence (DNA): TGCAGCGCCGAAGGGGAGGGTGAAAAACTGTTTTTT.

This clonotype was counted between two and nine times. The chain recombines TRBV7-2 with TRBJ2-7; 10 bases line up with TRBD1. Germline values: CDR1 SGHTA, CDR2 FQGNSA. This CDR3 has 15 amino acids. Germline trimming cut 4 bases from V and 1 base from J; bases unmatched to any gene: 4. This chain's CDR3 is CASSWGQGMSYEQYF. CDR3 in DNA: TGTGCCAGCAGCTGGGGACAGGGGATGTCCTACGAGCAGTACTTC.

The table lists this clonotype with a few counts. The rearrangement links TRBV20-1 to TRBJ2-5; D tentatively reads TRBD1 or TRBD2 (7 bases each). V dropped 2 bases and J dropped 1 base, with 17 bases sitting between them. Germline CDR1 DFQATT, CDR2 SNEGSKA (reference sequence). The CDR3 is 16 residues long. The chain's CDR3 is CSARSLAEGAQETQYF. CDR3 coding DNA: TGCAGTGCTAGATCGCTAGCGGAGGGGGCCCAAGAGACCCAGTACTTC.

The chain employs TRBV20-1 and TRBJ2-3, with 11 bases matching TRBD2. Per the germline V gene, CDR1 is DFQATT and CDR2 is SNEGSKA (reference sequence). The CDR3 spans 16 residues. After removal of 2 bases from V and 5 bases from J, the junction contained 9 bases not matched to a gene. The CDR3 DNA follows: TGCAGTGCTAGAAAACCGGGACTAGCGGTTGGAGATACGCAGTATTTT. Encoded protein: CSARKPGLAVGDTQYF.

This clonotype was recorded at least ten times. CDR3 nucleotide sequence: TGTGCCAGCAGTTTAGGGTGGGACCTCCAGTTCTTC. Translation gives CASSLGWDLQFF. V gene TRBV12-3 or TRBV12-4 combines with J gene TRBJ2-1; D tentatively reads TRBD1 or TRBD2 (5 bases each). V lost 1 base to trimming and J lost 13 bases, with 11 bases between them. The CDR3 totals 12 residues.

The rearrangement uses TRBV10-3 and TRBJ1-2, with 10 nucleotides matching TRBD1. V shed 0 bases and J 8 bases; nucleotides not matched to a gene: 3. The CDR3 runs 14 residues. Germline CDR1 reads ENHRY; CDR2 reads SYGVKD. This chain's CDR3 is CAISESGTGAGYTF. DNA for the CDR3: TGTGCCATCAGTGAGTCCGGGACAGGGGCCGGCTACACCTTC.

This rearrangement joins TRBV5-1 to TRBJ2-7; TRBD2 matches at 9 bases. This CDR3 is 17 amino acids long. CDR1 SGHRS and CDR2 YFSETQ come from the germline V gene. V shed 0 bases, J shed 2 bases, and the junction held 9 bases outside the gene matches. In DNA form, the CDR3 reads TGCGCCAGCAGCTTGGCCGAGCAAGCGGGGGGCGCCTACGAGCAGTACTTC. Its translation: CASSLAEQAGGAYEQYF.

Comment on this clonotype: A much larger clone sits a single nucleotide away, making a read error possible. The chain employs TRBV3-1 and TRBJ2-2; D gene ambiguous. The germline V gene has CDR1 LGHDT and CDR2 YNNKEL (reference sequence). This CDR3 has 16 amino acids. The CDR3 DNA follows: TGTACCAGCAGCCAAGTAGGACGATCTAACACCGGGGAGCTGTTTTTT. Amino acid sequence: CTSSQVGRSNTGELFF.

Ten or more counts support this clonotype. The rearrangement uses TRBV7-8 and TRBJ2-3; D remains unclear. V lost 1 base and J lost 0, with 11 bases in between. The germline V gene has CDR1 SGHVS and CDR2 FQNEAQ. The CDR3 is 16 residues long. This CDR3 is CASSLGVRPSTDTQYF. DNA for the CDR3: TGTGCCAGCAGCTTAGGGGTGAGGCCTAGCACAGATACGCAGTATTTT.

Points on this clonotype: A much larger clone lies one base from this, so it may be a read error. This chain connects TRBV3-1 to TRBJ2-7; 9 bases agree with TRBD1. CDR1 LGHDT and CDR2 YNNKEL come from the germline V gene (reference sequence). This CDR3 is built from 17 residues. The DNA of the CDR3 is TGTACCAGCAGTTTAGCCCCACCGGGGACAGGGCACTACGAGCAGTACTTC. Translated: CTSSLAPPGTGHYEQYF.

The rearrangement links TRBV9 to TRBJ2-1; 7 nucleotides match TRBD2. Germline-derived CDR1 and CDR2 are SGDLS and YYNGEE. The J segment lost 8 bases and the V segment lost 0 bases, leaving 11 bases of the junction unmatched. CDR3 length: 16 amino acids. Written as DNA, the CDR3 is TGTGCCAGCAGCGTAGCGCTAGCGGACTATTCCGATGAGCAGTTCTTC. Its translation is CASSVALADYSDEQFF.

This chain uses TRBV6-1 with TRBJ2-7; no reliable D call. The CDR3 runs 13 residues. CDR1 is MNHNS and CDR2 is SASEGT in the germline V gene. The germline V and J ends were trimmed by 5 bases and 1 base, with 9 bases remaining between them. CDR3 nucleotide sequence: TGTGCCAGCAGTCAAAAGAAATCCTACGAGCAGTACTTC. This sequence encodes CASSQKKSYEQYF.

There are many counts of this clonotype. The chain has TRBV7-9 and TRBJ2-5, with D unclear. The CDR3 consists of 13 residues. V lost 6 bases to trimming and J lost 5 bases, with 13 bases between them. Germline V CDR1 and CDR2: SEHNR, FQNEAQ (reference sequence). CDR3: CASSQPGEETQYF. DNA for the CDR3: TGTGCCAGCAGTCAGCCGGGTGAGGAGACCCAGTACTTC.

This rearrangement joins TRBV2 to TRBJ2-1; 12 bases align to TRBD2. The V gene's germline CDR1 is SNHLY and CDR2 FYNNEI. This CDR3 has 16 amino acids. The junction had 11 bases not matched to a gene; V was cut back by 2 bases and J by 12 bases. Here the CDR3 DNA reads TGTGCCAGCAGTGAAAGACTAGCGGGAGTAGTTTGGGGGCAGTTCTTC. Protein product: CASSERLAGVVWGQFF. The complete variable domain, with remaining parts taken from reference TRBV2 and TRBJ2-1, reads EPEVTQTPSHQVTQMGQEVILRCVPISNHLYFYWYRQILGQKVEFLVSFYNNEISEKSEIFDDQFSVERPDGSNFTLKIRSTKLEDSAMYFCASSERLAGVVWGQFFGPGTRLTVL.

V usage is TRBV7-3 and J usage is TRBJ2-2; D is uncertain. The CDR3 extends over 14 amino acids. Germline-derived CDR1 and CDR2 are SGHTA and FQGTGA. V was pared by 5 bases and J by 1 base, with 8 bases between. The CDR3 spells CASSADGNTGELFF. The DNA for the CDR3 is TGTGCCAGCAGCGCGGACGGGAACACCGGGGAGCTGTTTTTT.

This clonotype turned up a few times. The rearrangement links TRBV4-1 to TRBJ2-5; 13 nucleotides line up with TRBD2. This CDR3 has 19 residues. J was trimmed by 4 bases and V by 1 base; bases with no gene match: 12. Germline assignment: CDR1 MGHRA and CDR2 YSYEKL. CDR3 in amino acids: CASSQGGLAGSTFSETQYF. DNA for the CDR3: TGCGCCAGCAGCCAAGGGGGACTAGCGGGATCAACCTTCTCAGAGACCCAGTACTTC.

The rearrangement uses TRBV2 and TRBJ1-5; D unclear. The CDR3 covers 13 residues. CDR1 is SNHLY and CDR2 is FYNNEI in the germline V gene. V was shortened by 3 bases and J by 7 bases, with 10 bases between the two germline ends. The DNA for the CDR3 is TGTGCCAGCAGTGAGTCCATCGGGCAGCCCCAGCATTTT. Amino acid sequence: CASSESIGQPQHF.

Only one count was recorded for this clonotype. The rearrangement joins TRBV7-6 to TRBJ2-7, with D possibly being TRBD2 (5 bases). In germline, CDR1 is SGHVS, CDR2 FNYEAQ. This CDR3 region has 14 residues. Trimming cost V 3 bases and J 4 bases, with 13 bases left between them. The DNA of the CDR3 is TGTGCCAGCAGCTTGGGAGAGTCGTATTACGAGCAGTACTTC. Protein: CASSLGESYYEQYF.